This TCR beta chain came from a study of blood T cell repertoires in COVID-19. Study summary: Whether acute or convalescent, the COVID-19 samples came from the United States, Italy and Spain.

In the original processing: Nucleated cell counts were estimated from reference gene primer amplification. Data came from immunoSEQ multiplex PCR; TCRdb stores just in-frame clones and leaves some out. V and J calls and clone size are as listed in that table; D and trimming were resolved from the DNA. The sample lists some 180,000 clones; 70% to 80% were seen once. Adults between roughly 18 and 95 years of age took part from about two dozen US areas. The study assigned cohorts using participant-reported clinical history. The sequenced sample was PBMCs or T cells enriched from blood (not recorded which). The receptor was derived from a woman aged 65 to 85 in a cohort exposed to, infected with or recovered from COVID-19 (not recorded which).

CDR3 sequence: CASSQDDRGSFIYGYTF. CDR3 nucleotides: TGCGCCAGCAGCCAAGATGACAGGGGCTCCTTCATCTATGGCTACACCTTC. V and J are TRBV4-1 and TRBJ1-2; the match to TRBD1 covers 8 bases. Unmatched junction bases numbered 10, after V lost 0 bases and J lost 4 bases. The CDR3 has 17 residues. Looked up from germline, CDR1 is MGHRA and CDR2 is YSYEKL.